This is a list of T cell receptor beta chains from one sample in a study of T cells in Graves' hyperthyroidism and ophthalmopathy. Using its own MiXCR run on the multiplex PCR reads, TCRdb lists one record per CDR3 protein. This table holds nearly 600,000 distinct CDR3 sequences, 13% to 15% found once. Sequencing was done on a sample of blood. Source of these receptors: a woman aged 18-35 years with Graves' ophthalmopathy. Each CDR3 is given without its conserved first and last residue. The order of the fields is V gene, J gene, CDR3 protein.

TRBV6-1	TRBJ2-3	ASSLQANTQY
TRBV6-2/TRBV6-3	TRBJ1-2	ASTPRLDGNYGYT
TRBV6-2/TRBV6-3	TRBJ1-1	ASTLMGREAF
TRBV20-1	TRBJ2-7	SARTGERGTPEQY
TRBV4-2	TRBJ2-1	ASSQDVASYNEQF
TRBV5-5	TRBJ2-2	ASLPRETGELF
TRBV13	TRBJ2-1	ASSYSRRNNEQF
TRBV7-2	TRBJ2-7	ASSLAAGLSRYEQY
TRBV7-9	TRBJ2-3	ASSRLAGGDTDTQY
TRBV7-6	TRBJ1-6	ASSRRTSRDNSPLH
TRBV12-3/TRBV12-4	TRBJ2-3	ASSLALGTGGRTDTQY
TRBV7-9	TRBJ1-1	ASSFLGSLNTEAF
TRBV4-1	TRBJ1-6	ASSQARGGATYNSPLH
TRBV6-1	TRBJ1-2	ASSSNVHHDGYT
TRBV2	TRBJ2-1	ASRFSGTSGRENAYNEQF
TRBV3-1	TRBJ2-7	VSSQGDSFVDEQY
TRBV5-4	TRBJ1-1	ASSFGGAWGVNTEAF
TRBV2	TRBJ2-1	ASDTSGPTLYNEQF
TRBV4-1	TRBJ2-1	ASSQLGLADYNEQF
TRBV28	TRBJ2-3	ASTQDNWSTDTQY
TRBV24-1	TRBJ2-7	ATSVAGSYEQY
TRBV27	TRBJ2-2	ASSLLGTGGTGELF
TRBV2	TRBJ1-2	AHTRGNYGYT
TRBV3-1	TRBJ1-2	ASSQADRGRGYT
TRBV5-5	TRBJ1-2	ASSFRGRGYT
TRBV20-1	TRBJ2-7	SAGPSVAYEQY
TRBV27	TRBJ2-1	ASSTYREIINEQF
TRBV27	TRBJ2-5	ASQFTGRIGETQY
TRBV5-4	TRBJ2-3	ASGAVYTDAQY
TRBV4-1	TRBJ1-2	ASSQVRGQVYGYT
TRBV7-3	TRBJ2-3	ASSQTTGAQY
TRBV29-1	TRBJ2-7	SVRDSLGYEQY
TRBV20-1	TRBJ2-1	SAREAGYNEQF